The 2 T cell receptor beta chains below were found in one sample sequenced in a study of long-term antiretroviral therapy in people with HIV. Version v3.0 of the immunoSEQ assay ran at survey level. TCRdb's table, derived via immunoSEQ multiplex PCR, lists solely in-frame clones and lacks some. The sample lists around 20,000 clones, about 85% seen once, with 3% to 4.5% in the top ten. The input for sequencing was unsorted PBMCs, taken roughly 4 years after starting antiretroviral therapy. These receptors originate from a man aged 18 to 29 with HIV.

The chain carries TRBV6-4 and TRBJ2-3; the match to TRBD1 covers 10 bases. V gave up 2 bases and J gave up 1 base; unmatched junction bases: 0. Germline V lookup: CDR1 MRHNA, CDR2 SNTAGT. This CDR3 is 15 amino acids long. The CDR3 loop is CASSDGTGGTDTQYF. The DNA of the CDR3 is TGTGCCAGCAGTGACGGGACAGGGGGCACAGATACGCAGTATTTT.

The chain couples TRBV7-8 to TRBJ2-2; D is unresolved. The germline V gene has CDR1 SGHVS and CDR2 FQNEAQ. This CDR3 region has 13 residues. With 7 bases removed from V and 7 bases from J, the gap between germline ends came to 13 bases. Written as DNA, the CDR3 is TGTGCCAGCAACCCAGCCCGCGGCGGGGAGCTGTTTTTT. Amino acid sequence: CASNPARGGELFF. Based on the CDR3 plus reference TRBV7-8 and TRBJ2-2, the full variable domain is GAGVSQSPRYKVAKRGQDVALRCDPISGHVSLFWYQQALGQGPEFLTYFQNEAQLDKSGLPSDRFFAERPEGSVSTLKIQRTQQEDSAVYLCASNPARGGELFFGEGSRLTVL.